This T cell receptor (beta chain) was documented in a study of T cell responses to AZD1222 COVID-19 vaccine. Whole-study findings and limits: Only a handful of people who got AZD1222 tested seropositive at baseline. Vaccination with two AZD1222 doses was followed by a rise in Spike-specific TCR breadth and depth. Repertoires were collected only later (after the peak T cell response had occurred). There were mostly white British donors and more females than males, and clonal diversity was possibly underestimated.

The protocol was immunoSEQ multiplex PCR, while the TCRdb copy is restricted to in-frame clones and leaves out a portion. The sample includes 130,000 to 150,000 clones, 75% to 85% seen only once; the top ten take roughly 4.5%. Note on this clone: Its antigen is not known.

Trimming pared 3 bases from V and 0 bases from J, leaving 10 bases between. CDR1 and CDR2 from the germline V gene are MNHNS and SASEGT. This CDR3 spans 15 amino acids. This specimen consisted of peripheral blood, obtained on day 0 of MenACWY control vaccination. This receptor was obtained from an adult in good health. The chain couples TRBV6-1 to TRBJ2-3; possible D gene TRBD2, 5 bases. Here the CDR3 DNA reads TGTGCCAGCAGTGAGAGGGTTGCTAGCACAGATACGCAGTATTTT. Translation: CASSERVASTDTQYF.